This T cell receptor (beta chain) came from a study of identical twins. The study, taken as a whole, reports: With abundant cord blood beta clonotypes, insertions were fewer; memory repertoires showed no such pattern.

This clonotype was seen repeatedly, ten times or more. What it binds is unknown. One entry per CDR3 protein, called by TCRdb with MiXCR from the 5' RACE reads. This sample has hundreds of thousands of distinct CDR3 sequences, with roughly 6% found just once. The receptor's source is a man aged 18 to 35 in good health. Sequenced sample: naive T cells sorted from blood.

The CDR3 loop reads CASRREGRQETQYF. CDR3 sequence (DNA): TGCGCCAGCAGGCGGGAGGGCCGTCAAGAGACCCAGTACTTC. The chain recombines TRBV5-1 with TRBJ2-5, with TRBD2 identical over 9 bases. Per the germline V gene, CDR1 is SGHRS and CDR2 is YFSETQ. The V gene end was trimmed by 5 bases and the J gene end by 2 bases; junction bases not matched to a gene: 4. This CDR3 comprises 14 residues.